The rows below give T cell receptor beta chains drawn from one sample of a study of blood T cell repertoires in COVID-19. The method was immunoSEQ multiplex PCR; TCRdb's version includes in-frame clones alone and lacks a portion of them. The data contain 100,000 to 150,000 clones, more than 70% of them singletons. Sequenced: peripheral blood. The receptor source for this set is a human donor in a cohort sampled during active COVID-19. The CDR3 runs from the conserved cysteine through the conserved F or W. Fields, in order: D gene, J gene, clone size, V gene, CDR3 DNA, CDR3 protein. A D gene is named only where the DNA matches it firmly. Rows may omit the clone size; those that give it use once, few, many or a size class.

TRBD1,TRBJ1-1,NA,TRBV9,TGTGCCAGCACCGTAACCGAAGGCGACCCCGACAGGGTGGGCACTGAAGCTTTCTTT,CASTVTEGDPDRVGTEAFF
NA,TRBJ2-6,NA,TRBV30,TGTGCCTGGAGTGTATACGGGAATACCGGCGTCCTGACTTTC,CAWSVYGNTGVLTF
NA,TRBJ1-1,NA,TRBV7-9,TGTGCCAGCAGCTTAGTGGGAGGGGAAGCTTTCTTT,CASSLVGGEAFF
NA,TRBJ1-2,NA,TRBV29-1,TGCAGCGCCCGGACATTAACCCTCTATGGCTACACCTTC,CSARTLTLYGYTF
TRBD2,TRBJ2-5,once,TRBV6-5,TGTGCCAGCAGTCGTAGCGGGGGGGCCGGGGAGACCCAGTACTTC,CASSRSGGAGETQYF
NA,TRBJ1-6,NA,TRBV6-5,TGTGCCAGCAGTTACGGAGGCAGGCCTAGCTCACCCCTCCACTTT,CASSYGGRPSSPLHF
NA,TRBJ1-2,NA,TRBV3-1/TRBV3-2,TGTGCCAGCAGCCAAGGGACATCTACCCCCTATGGCTACACCTTC,CASSQGTSTPYGYTF
TRBD2,TRBJ2-1,once,TRBV29-1,TGCAGCGTAGGGACTAGCGGGAGAGGCAATGAGCAGTTCTTC,CSVGTSGRGNEQFF
TRBD2,TRBJ2-1,NA,TRBV2,TGTGCCAGCAGCGTTCTAGCGGGGCCGAACGGTGAGCAGTTCTTC,CASSVLAGPNGEQFF
TRBD2,TRBJ2-3,NA,TRBV7-8,TGTGCCAGCAGCCCTGGGACTAGCGGGGGGTTAGATACGCAGTATTTT,CASSPGTSGGLDTQYF
NA,TRBJ1-2,NA,TRBV24-1,TGTGCCACCAGTGATTTGGGCGGAGAAAACTATGGCTACACCTTC,CATSDLGGENYGYTF
TRBD2,TRBJ2-2,NA,TRBV28,TGTGCCAGCAGTTTGCAGGCTTTGGGACTAGCGGGAGGAATGGGCCCCGGGGAGCTGTTTTTT,CASSLQALGLAGGMGPGELFF
TRBD1,TRBJ1-6,once,TRBV3-1/TRBV3-2,TGTGCCAGCAGCCAAAGACAGGGAAATTCACCCCTCCACTTT,CASSQRQGNSPLHF
TRBD1,TRBJ2-3,NA,TRBV7-2,TGTGCCAGCAGCTCAGACAGGGGATTCGCAGATACGCAGTATTTT,CASSSDRGFADTQYF
TRBD1,TRBJ2-1,NA,TRBV25-1,TGTGCCAGCGGGTTCGACGGACAGGTCAACAATGAGCAGTTCTTC,CASGFDGQVNNEQFF